The following is a T cell receptor (beta chain) sequence with its context. The entry originates in a study of blood T cell repertoires in COVID-19. At the level of the study: The samples span acute and convalescent COVID-19 from the United States, Italy and Spain.

Some clones are missing from TCRdb's copy, which holds only in-frame ones; the method was immunoSEQ multiplex PCR. The sample lists about 200,000 clones, less than 85% occurring once. Sequenced input: peripheral blood. The source of this sequence is a woman in her 70s with acute or convalescent COVID-19.

CDR3 nucleotide sequence: TGCAGCGTTGAGCCAGATATGAACACTGAAGCTTTCTTT. It codes for CSVEPDMNTEAFF. The rearrangement joins TRBV29-1 to TRBJ1-1, with D unclear. Germline CDR1 and CDR2: SQVTM and ANQGSEA. V lost 3 bases to trimming and J lost 0 bases, with 8 bases between them. This CDR3 contains 13 residues.